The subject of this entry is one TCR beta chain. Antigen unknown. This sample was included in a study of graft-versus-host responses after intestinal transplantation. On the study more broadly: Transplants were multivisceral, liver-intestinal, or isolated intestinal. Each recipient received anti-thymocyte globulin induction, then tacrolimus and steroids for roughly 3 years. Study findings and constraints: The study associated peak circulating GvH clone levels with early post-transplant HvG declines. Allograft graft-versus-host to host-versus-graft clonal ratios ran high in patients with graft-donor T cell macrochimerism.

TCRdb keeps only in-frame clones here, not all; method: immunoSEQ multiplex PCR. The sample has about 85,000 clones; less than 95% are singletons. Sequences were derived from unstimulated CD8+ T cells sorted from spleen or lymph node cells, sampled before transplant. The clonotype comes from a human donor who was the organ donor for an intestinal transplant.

CDR3 nucleotide sequence: TGCAGTGTGGCTGTTCAGCCCCAGCATTTT. Translation: CSVAVQPQHF. The V call is TRBV20-1, the J call TRBJ1-5, with D uncertain. The CDR3 is made up of 10 amino acids. Germline V gene lookup returns CDR1 DFQATT and CDR2 SNEGSKA (reference sequence). V lost 7 bases to trimming and J lost 6 bases, with 7 bases between them.